This TCR beta chain emerged from a study of CD8 T cells in ankylosing spondylitis. Study results and caveats: In reactive arthritis synovial fluid and blood, some motif variants had been reported before. Clones linked to disease were reported to show significant enrichment in matched ankylosing spondylitis synovial fluid.

The CDR3 totals 16 residues. V lost 0 bases to trimming and J lost 0 bases, with 9 bases between them. CDR1 and CDR2 from the germline V gene are MNHEY and SVGAGI. A quantitative 5'-RACE method, one with molecular barcodes, was used to make TCR beta libraries. TCRdb reprocessed the 5' RACE reads via MiXCR and lists one record per CDR3 protein. This table has 350,000 to 450,000 distinct CDR3 sequences, 20% appearing once. Concerning this clonotype: Its antigen is still unknown.

This TCR was recovered from a male donor with ankylosing spondylitis or in good health (not recorded which). Sample: blood, either unsorted or a sorted T cell fraction (not recorded which). The genes are TRBV6-5 and TRBJ1-5, with D hard to call. The chain's CDR3 is CASSYSRVYSNQPQHF. The CDR3 region has the DNA TGTGCCAGCAGTTACTCGAGGGTTTATAGCAATCAGCCCCAGCATTTT.